One T cell receptor (beta chain) is described in this entry. In the original workflow: Nucleated cell number was recorded as an estimate derived from reference gene primer amplification. Clones were read by immunoSEQ multiplex PCR, and TCRdb kept only the in-frame ones, dropping some. The V and J calls and clone size were taken over from that table, and D and trimming were inferred from the DNA. Of about 520,000 clones in the sample, 80% to 90% were seen once. These data come from a study of blood T cell repertoires in COVID-19. Across the whole study: Acute and convalescent COVID-19 specimens originated in the United States, Italy and Spain. T cells, B-cell-depleted T cells, or PBMCs provided the cDNA or gDNA that served as material.

The CDR3 runs to 15 residues. Looked up from germline, CDR1 is SGHAT and CDR2 is FQDESV (reference sequence). J gave up 2 bases and V 0 bases, and 0 bases lay outside the gene matches. This chain uses TRBV11-1 with TRBJ2-2, with 7 bases fitting TRBD2. The sequencing sample was made of peripheral blood. The receptor was derived from a human donor in a cohort sampled during active COVID-19. Here the CDR3 reads CASSLAGLNTGELFF. CDR3 DNA: TGTGCCAGCAGCTTAGCGGGACTAAACACCGGGGAGCTGTTTTTT.